Listed here are 26 T cell receptor beta chains from one sample, sequenced in a study of patients and donors after allogeneic stem cell transplantation. TCRdb passed the RT-PCR reads through MiXCR, listing each CDR3 protein once. This sample has roughly 940,000 distinct CDR3 sequences, with roughly 18% found just once. Material: blood, either unsorted or a sorted T cell fraction (not recorded which). These receptors all come from a human donor who was either an allogeneic HSCT recipient or a stem cell or donor lymphocyte infusion donor (not recorded which). It is not recorded whose cells these are; they may come from a transplant donor.

Only a few counts were recorded for this clonotype. J is TRBJ1-5 and V is TRBV28; 10 bases are shared with TRBD1. Germline CDR1 is MDHEN and CDR2 is SYDVKM. The CDR3 extends over 15 amino acids. V lost 3 bases, J lost 7 bases, and 6 bases stayed unmatched. CDR3 DNA sequence: TGTGCCAGCAGTTTCGACAGGGGGCAGGGGCAGCCCCAGCATTTT. Translation: CASSFDRGQGQPQHF.

This clonotype was counted only a few times. The rearrangement uses TRBV7-8 and TRBJ2-3; 11 bases align to TRBD2. The CDR3 length is 19 residues. The V and J ends lost 1 base and 2 bases, in that order; junction bases with no gene match: 11. CDR1 is SGHVS, CDR2 FQNEAQ, per germline. In DNA, the CDR3 is TGTGCCAGCAGCTTAGGATACAGGAGGACTAGCGGGTACACAGATACGCAGTATTTT. This sequence encodes CASSLGYRRTSGYTDTQYF.

The V and J genes are TRBV3-1 and TRBJ2-7, with 9 bases that match TRBD2. The junction had 8 bases not matched to a gene; V was cut back by 0 bases and J by 2 bases. The length of the CDR3 is 17 residues. Germline-derived CDR1 and CDR2 are LGHDT and YNNKEL (reference sequence). The CDR3 spells CASSQDGRIAGAYEQYF. In DNA, the CDR3 is TGTGCCAGCAGCCAAGACGGGCGGATAGCGGGGGCCTACGAGCAGTACTTC.

The chain's CDR3 is CSARSGTSVQETQYF. As DNA, the CDR3 is TGCAGTGCTAGATCTGGGACTAGCGTCCAAGAGACCCAGTACTTC. The V gene is TRBV20-1, the J gene TRBJ2-5; 10 nucleotides agree with TRBD2. The CDR3 has 15 amino acids. V lost 2 bases and J lost 1; bases outside the gene matches: 4. CDR1 and CDR2 (germline): DFQATT, SNEGSKA (reference sequence).

The J gene is TRBJ1-1, the V gene TRBV2; D may be TRBD1 (5 bases). Germline lookup yields CDR1 SNHLY and CDR2 FYNNEI. The CDR3 has 16 residues. Deletions cut 2 bases from V and 3 bases from J, with 16 bases between. This chain's CDR3 is CASSEQGFGVDTEAFF. As DNA, the CDR3 is TGTGCCAGCAGTGAACAGGGATTCGGGGTCGACACTGAAGCTTTCTTT.

V usage is TRBV6-1 and J usage is TRBJ2-3; tentative D call: TRBD1 (5 bases). Germline CDR1 MNHNS, CDR2 SASEGT. The CDR3 consists of 13 residues. Here the CDR3 reads CVIGQTSTDTQYF. In DNA, the CDR3 is TGTGTCATAGGACAAACTAGCACAGATACGCAGTATTTT.

This clonotype showed up just a few times. V usage is TRBV7-3 and J usage is TRBJ2-1, with 10 positions matching TRBD2. The V gene end was trimmed by 2 bases and the J gene end by 4 bases; junction bases not matched to a gene: 2. This CDR3 is built from 15 residues. The germline CDR1 and CDR2 sequences are SGHTA and FQGTGA. CDR3 in DNA: TGTGCCAGCAGCTTACTTAGCGGGGGGTACAATGAGCAGTTCTTC. This gives the protein CASSLLSGGYNEQFF. The whole variable domain, remainder taken from reference TRBV7-3 and TRBJ2-1, is GAGVSQTPSNKVTEKGKYVELRCDPISGHTALYWYRQSLGQGPEFLIYFQGTGAADDSGLPNDRFFAVRPEGSVSTLKIQRTERGDSAVYLCASSLLSGGYNEQFFGPGTRLTVL.

This clonotype occurred a few times. V usage is TRBV5-1 and J usage is TRBJ2-1, with TRBD2 identical over 12 bases. The CDR3 sequence is 18 residues long. Losses at the gene ends were 0 bases for V and 5 bases for J; bases not matched to a gene: 9. The germline V gene encodes CDR1 SGHRS and CDR2 YFSETQ. The CDR3 bases are TGCGCCAGCAGCTTGGCCAGGGCTAGCGGGAGGGCCAACAATGAGCAGTTCTTC. It specifies CASSLARASGRANNEQFF. The full variable domain, rest sourced from reference TRBV5-1 and TRBJ2-1, is KAGVTQTPRYLIKTRGQQVTLSCSPISGHRSVSWYQQTPGQGLQFLFEYFSETQRNKGNFPGRFSGRQFSNSRSEMNVSTLELGDSALYLCASSLARASGRANNEQFFGPGTRLTVL.

The chain is built from TRBV5-1 and TRBJ2-7; 8 positions match TRBD2. The CDR3 has 13 residues. J was trimmed by 12 bases and V by 0 bases; bases with no gene match: 8. Germline V gene sequence: CDR1 SGHRS, CDR2 YFSETQ. The CDR3 region has the DNA TGCGCCAGCAGCTTGGGGGTTAGCGGGATGGTGTACTTC. It encodes CASSLGVSGMVYF.

In this sample, this clonotype turned up a few times. The J gene is TRBJ2-1, the V gene TRBV27; 7 nucleotides agree with TRBD2. The germline V gene encodes CDR1 MNHEY and CDR2 SMNVEV (reference sequence). CDR3 length: 14 amino acids. Trimming at V came to 6 bases and at J to 3 bases, leaving 5 bases not matched to a gene. CDR3 bases: TGTGCCAGCAGGGAGCGGGAATTCTACAATGAGCAGTTCTTC. Its protein is CASREREFYNEQFF.

This clonotype appeared a few times. The V gene is TRBV24-1, the J gene TRBJ1-2; D might be TRBD1 (6 bases). This CDR3 is built from 12 residues. Germline CDR1 KGHDR, CDR2 SFDVKD. The ends were cut back, 4 bases at V and 9 bases at J, with 11 bases in the middle. The CDR3 nucleotides are TGTGCCACCAGTGAAACAGGGCTTCGCTACACCTTC. The encoded protein is CATSETGLRYTF.

V is TRBV6-2 or TRBV6-3 and J is TRBJ2-7; D gene unclear. The CDR3 contains 15 residues. Germline V gene lookup returns CDR1 MNHEY and CDR2 SVGEGT. V was pared by 2 bases and J by 3 bases, with 14 bases between. CDR3 loop: CASSYRRQSLYEQYF. CDR3 sequence (DNA): TGTGCCAGCAGTTACCGTCGCCAAAGCCTCTACGAGCAGTACTTC.

This chain's CDR3 is CASSQGTSSKFF. The CDR3, as DNA: TGTGCCAGCAGCCAGGGGACTAGCAGTAAGTTCTTC. J is TRBJ2-1 and V is TRBV3-1; 9 bases match TRBD2. Germline lookup yields CDR1 LGHDT and CDR2 YNNKEL (reference sequence). The CDR3 has 12 amino acids. J gave up 14 bases and V 3 bases, and 5 bases lay outside the gene matches.

This clonotype was counted many times. The V and J genes are TRBV7-8 and TRBJ2-3, with D unresolved. Trimming took 1 base from V and 4 from J, leaving 9 bases between them. CDR1 and CDR2 from the germline V gene are SGHVS and FQNEAQ. CDR3 length: 14 residues. The CDR3 DNA reads as TGTGCCAGCAGCTTAGAGCAGGCGGCAGATACGCAGTATTTT. Translated: CASSLEQAADTQYF.

The chain recombines TRBV6-4 with TRBJ2-1, with D possibly TRBD2 on 6 matching bases. The V end lost 0 bases, the J end lost 7 bases, and 19 bases lay between the germline ends. The CDR3 sequence is 17 residues long. CDR1 MRHNA and CDR2 SNTAGT come from the germline V gene. In nucleotides, the CDR3 is TGTGCCAGCAGTGACTCTCTAGGTGCGGGATCGTATAATGAGCAGTTCTTC. Protein product: CASSDSLGAGSYNEQFF.

V gene TRBV4-3 combines with J gene TRBJ1-1; 7 nucleotides line up with TRBD1. There are 14 residues in the CDR3. Germline V gene lookup returns CDR1 LGHNA and CDR2 YSLEER. V shed 3 bases, J shed 6 bases, and the junction held 7 bases outside the gene matches. Written as DNA, the CDR3 is TGCGCCAGCAGCCAGGAACAGGGGAAAGCTGAAGCTTTCTTT. Its protein is CASSQEQGKAEAFF.

This clonotype was recorded a few times. CDR3: CASSSTGASAEAFF. CDR3 in DNA: TGTGCCAGCAGCTCCACGGGTGCGAGCGCTGAAGCTTTCTTT. V is TRBV11-2 and J is TRBJ1-1; D uncertain. Trimming left V 4 bases short and J 6 bases short, with 15 bases between. There are 14 residues in the CDR3. Germline CDR1 and CDR2: SGHAT and FQNNGV.

The V gene is TRBV20-1, the J gene TRBJ1-2; D is perhaps TRBD1 (6 bases). Germline assignment: CDR1 DFQATT and CDR2 SNEGSKA (reference sequence). Trimming removed 5 bases at V and 4 bases at J, with 17 bases between. There are 14 residues in the CDR3. The CDR3 DNA sequence: TGCAGTGCTCCCCAGGGGACACCCATCTATGGCTACACCTTC. This encodes CSAPQGTPIYGYTF.

The chain joins TRBV15 to TRBJ2-6, with 7 positions matching TRBD1. The V gene's germline CDR1 is LNHNV and CDR2 YYDKDF (reference sequence). Trimming at V came to 1 base and at J to 4 bases, leaving 7 bases not matched to a gene. CDR3 length: 17 residues. The CDR3 reads CATSRVEGAGGANVLTF. The CDR3 coding sequence is TGTGCCACCAGCAGAGTAGAGGGGGCCGGAGGGGCCAACGTCCTGACTTTC. Variable domain in full (rest from reference TRBV15 and TRBJ2-6): DAMVIQNPRYQVTQFGKPVTLSCSQTLNHNVMYWYQQKSSQAPKLLFHYYDKDFNNEADTPDNFQSRRPNTSFCFLDIRSPGLGDTAMYLCATSRVEGAGGANVLTFGAGSRLTVL.

The rearrangement links TRBV3-1 to TRBJ2-7, with a possible D match to TRBD2 (6 bases). The CDR3 runs 15 residues. CDR1 is LGHDT and CDR2 is YNNKEL in the germline V gene (reference sequence). Trimming shortened V by 4 bases and J by 4 bases, and 17 bases separated the two germline ends. For the CDR3, the DNA is TGTGCCAGCAGCCCTGCTTTAGGAGGGGCGTACGAGCAGTACTTC. It translates to CASSPALGGAYEQYF.

This clonotype was seen more than once but under ten times. The chain links TRBV5-1 to TRBJ1-6; no firm D call. Germline V CDR1 and CDR2: SGHRS, YFSETQ. CDR3 length: 15 amino acids. Between the trimmed V and J ends, which lost 4 bases and 7 bases, there was a span of 15 bases. CDR3 amino acids: CASSPQGLPNSPLHF. The CDR3, as DNA: TGCGCCAGCAGCCCACAAGGCCTACCGAATTCACCCCTCCACTTT.

This chain connects TRBV7-8 to TRBJ2-3; TRBD2 is a possible D gene (5 bases). The V gene lost 10 bases and the J gene lost 6 bases, with 26 bases spanning the gap. There are 16 residues in the CDR3. CDR1 and CDR2 from the germline V gene are SGHVS and FQNEAQ. The CDR3 reads CATEHDEATGMDTQYF. The CDR3 region has the DNA TGTGCCACCGAACACGACGAGGCCACCGGGATGGATACGCAGTATTTT.

This clonotype was counted between two and nine times. The chain joins TRBV9 to TRBJ2-2; possibly TRBD1 or TRBD2 for D (5 bases each). V was cut by 1 base and J by 4 bases, with 11 bases left in between. This CDR3 spans 15 amino acids. Germline V gene sequence: CDR1 SGDLS, CDR2 YYNGEE. Here the CDR3 DNA reads TGTGCCAGCAGCGTATCGGGGACGGTCACCGGGGAGCTGTTTTTT. Protein sequence: CASSVSGTVTGELFF.

This sequence joins TRBV5-1 and TRBJ2-3; TRBD1 aligns across 7 bases. CDR1 and CDR2 from the germline V gene are SGHRS and YFSETQ. The trim removed 3 bases at V and 3 bases at J, leaving 10 bases unmatched. The CDR3 is made up of 16 amino acids. Here the CDR3 reads CASSSLTGIETDTQYF. In DNA form, the CDR3 reads TGCGCCAGCAGCTCGTTGACAGGGATTGAGACAGATACGCAGTATTTT.

The CDR3 DNA follows: TGTGCCAGCAGCCAGATTCGTGCGGATACGCAGTATTTT. Translated, it gives CASSQIRADTQYF. The V call is TRBV3-1, the J call TRBJ2-3; D unresolved. Germline CDR1 is LGHDT and CDR2 is YNNKEL (reference sequence). V lost 3 bases, J lost 6 bases, and 10 bases lay in between. The CDR3 has 13 amino acids.

This clonotype was counted only a few times. This chain connects TRBV4-2 to TRBJ2-1, with 14 bases lining up with TRBD2. Losses at the gene ends were 2 bases for V and 0 bases for J; bases not matched to a gene: 6. Germline V gene sequence: CDR1 LGHNA, CDR2 YNFKEQ. This CDR3 comprises 19 residues. The CDR3: CASSQPTSGRVSSYNEQFF. As DNA, the CDR3 is TGTGCCAGCAGCCAACCGACTAGCGGGAGGGTTAGCTCCTACAATGAGCAGTTCTTC.